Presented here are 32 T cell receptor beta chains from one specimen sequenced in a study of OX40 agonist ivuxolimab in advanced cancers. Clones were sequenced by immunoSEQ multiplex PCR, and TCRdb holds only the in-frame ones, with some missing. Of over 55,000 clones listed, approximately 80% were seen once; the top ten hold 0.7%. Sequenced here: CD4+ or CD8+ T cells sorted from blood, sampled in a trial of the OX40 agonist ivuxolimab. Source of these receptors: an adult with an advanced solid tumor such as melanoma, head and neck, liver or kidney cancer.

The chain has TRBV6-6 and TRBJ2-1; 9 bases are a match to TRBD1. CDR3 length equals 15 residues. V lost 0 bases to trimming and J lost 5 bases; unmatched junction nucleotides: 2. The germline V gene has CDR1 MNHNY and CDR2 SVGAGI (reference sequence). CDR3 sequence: CASSYSGTGNNEQFF. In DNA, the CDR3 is TGTGCCAGCAGTTACTCCGGGACAGGGAACAATGAGCAGTTCTTC.

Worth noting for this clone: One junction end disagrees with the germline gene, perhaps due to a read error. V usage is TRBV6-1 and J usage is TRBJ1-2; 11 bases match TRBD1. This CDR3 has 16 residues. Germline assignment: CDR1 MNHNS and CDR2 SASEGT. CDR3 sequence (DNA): TGTGCCATCAGTGAGTCGGACAGGGGGCGATTCTATGGCTACACCTTC. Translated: CAISESDRGRFYGYTF.

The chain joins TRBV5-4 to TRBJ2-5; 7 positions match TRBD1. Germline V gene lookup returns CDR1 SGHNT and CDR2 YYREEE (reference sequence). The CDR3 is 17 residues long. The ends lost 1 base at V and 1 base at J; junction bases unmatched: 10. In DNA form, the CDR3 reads TGTGCCAGCAGCTTGCCGCGACAGGGATTAGGCCAAGAGACCCAGTACTTC. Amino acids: CASSLPRQGLGQETQYF. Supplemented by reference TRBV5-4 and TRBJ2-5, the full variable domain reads ETGVTQSPTHLIKTRGQQVTLRCSSQSGHNTVSWYQQALGQGPQFIFQYYREEENGRGNFPPRFSGLQFPNYSSELNVNALELDDSALYLCASSLPRQGLGQETQYFGPGTRLLVL.

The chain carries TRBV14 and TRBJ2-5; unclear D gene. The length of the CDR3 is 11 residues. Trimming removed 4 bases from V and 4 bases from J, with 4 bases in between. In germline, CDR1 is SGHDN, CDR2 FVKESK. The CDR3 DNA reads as TGTGCCAGCAGCCGGGGAGAGACCCAGTACTTC. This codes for CASSRGETQYF.

CDR3 sequence reads: CASSQRETVPYEQYF. As DNA, the CDR3 is TGCGCCAGCAGTCAGCGAGAGACAGTCCCCTACGAGCAGTACTTC. The chain recombines TRBV23-1 with TRBJ2-7; tentatively, D is TRBD1 (5 bases). TRBV23-1 is flagged as an ORF with uncertain function. This CDR3 region has 15 residues. V dropped 3 bases and J dropped 2 bases, with 14 bases sitting between them.

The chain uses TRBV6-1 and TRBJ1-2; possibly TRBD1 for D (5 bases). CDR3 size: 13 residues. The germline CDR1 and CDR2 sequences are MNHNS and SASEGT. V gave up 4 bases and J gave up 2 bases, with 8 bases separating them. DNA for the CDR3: TGTGCCAGCAGTGTGACAGAGAACTATGGCTACACCTTC. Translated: CASSVTENYGYTF.

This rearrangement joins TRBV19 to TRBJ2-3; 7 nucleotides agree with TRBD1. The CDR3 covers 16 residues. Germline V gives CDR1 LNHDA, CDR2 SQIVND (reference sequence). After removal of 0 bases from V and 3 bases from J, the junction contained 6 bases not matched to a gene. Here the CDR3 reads CASSIDRTGGTDTQYF. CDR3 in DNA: TGTGCCAGTAGTATAGATAGGACAGGAGGTACAGATACGCAGTATTTT.

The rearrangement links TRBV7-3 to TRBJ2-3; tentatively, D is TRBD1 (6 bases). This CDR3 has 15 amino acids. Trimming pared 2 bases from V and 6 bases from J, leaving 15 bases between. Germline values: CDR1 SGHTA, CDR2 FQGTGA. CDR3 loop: CASSLGRGRWDTQYF. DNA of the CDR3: TGTGCCAGCAGCTTAGGCAGGGGTAGATGGGATACGCAGTATTTT.

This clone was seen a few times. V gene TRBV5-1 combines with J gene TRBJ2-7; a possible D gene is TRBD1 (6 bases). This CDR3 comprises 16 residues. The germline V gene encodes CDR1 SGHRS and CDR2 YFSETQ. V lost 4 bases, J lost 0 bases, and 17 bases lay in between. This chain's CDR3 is CASSHQGLTNSYEQYF. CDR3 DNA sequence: TGCGCCAGCAGCCACCAGGGGCTAACCAACTCCTACGAGCAGTACTTC. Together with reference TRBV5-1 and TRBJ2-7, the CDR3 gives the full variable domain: KAGVTQTPRYLIKTRGQQVTLSCSPISGHRSVSWYQQTPGQGLQFLFEYFSETQRNKGNFPGRFSGRQFSNSRSEMNVSTLELGDSALYLCASSHQGLTNSYEQYFGPGTRLTVT.

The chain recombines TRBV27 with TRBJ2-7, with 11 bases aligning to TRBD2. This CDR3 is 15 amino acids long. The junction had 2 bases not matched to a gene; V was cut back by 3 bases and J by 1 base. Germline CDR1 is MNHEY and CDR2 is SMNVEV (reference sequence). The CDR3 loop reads CASSLGTSGSYEQYF. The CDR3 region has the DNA TGTGCCAGCAGTTTGGGGACTAGCGGATCCTACGAGCAGTACTTC.

The CDR3 here is CASPRDRETHPISTDTQYF. CDR3 in DNA: TGTGCCAGCCCAAGAGACCGCGAGACCCATCCCATTAGCACAGATACGCAGTATTTT. The J gene is TRBJ2-3, the V gene TRBV21-1. TRBV21-1 constitutes a pseudogene. This CDR3 spans 19 amino acids.

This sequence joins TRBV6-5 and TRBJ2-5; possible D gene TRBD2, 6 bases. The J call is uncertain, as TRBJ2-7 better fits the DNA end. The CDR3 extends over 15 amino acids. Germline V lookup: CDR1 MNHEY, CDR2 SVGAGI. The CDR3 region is CASSPLTSRAYEQYF. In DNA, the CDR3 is TGTGCCAGCAGCCCGCTGACTAGTAGGGCCTACGAGCAGTACTTC.

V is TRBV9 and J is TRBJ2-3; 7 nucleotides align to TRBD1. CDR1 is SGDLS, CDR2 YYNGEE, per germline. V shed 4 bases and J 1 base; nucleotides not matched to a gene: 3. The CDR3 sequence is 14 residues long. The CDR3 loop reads CASSYGQGTDTQYF. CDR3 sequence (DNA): TGTGCCAGCAGCTACGGACAGGGCACAGATACGCAGTATTTT.

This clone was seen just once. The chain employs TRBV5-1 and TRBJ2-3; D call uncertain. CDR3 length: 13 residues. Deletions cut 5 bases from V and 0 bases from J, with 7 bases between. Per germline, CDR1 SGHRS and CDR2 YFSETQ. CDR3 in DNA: TGCGCCAGCAGTGGTCCTAGCACAGATACGCAGTATTTT. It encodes CASSGPSTDTQYF.

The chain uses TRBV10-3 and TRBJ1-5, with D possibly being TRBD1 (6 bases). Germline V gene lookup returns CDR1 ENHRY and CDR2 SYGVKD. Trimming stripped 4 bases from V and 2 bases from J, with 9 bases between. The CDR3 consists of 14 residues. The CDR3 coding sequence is TGTGCCATCAGTGGGGGACAAGGCAATCAGCCCCAGCATTTT. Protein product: CAISGGQGNQPQHF.

The CDR3 sequence is CASSVTGNQPQHF. As DNA, the CDR3 is TGTGCCAGCAGCGTGACTGGTAATCAGCCCCAGCATTTT. The chain links TRBV2 to TRBJ1-5; D call uncertain. CDR1 is SNHLY and CDR2 is FYNNEI in the germline V gene. V was pared by 6 bases and J by 4 bases, with 10 bases between. The CDR3 totals 13 residues.

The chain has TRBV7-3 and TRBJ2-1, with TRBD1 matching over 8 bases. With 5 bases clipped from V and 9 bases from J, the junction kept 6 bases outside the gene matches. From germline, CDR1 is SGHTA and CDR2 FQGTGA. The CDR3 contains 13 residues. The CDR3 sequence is CASSHPGGGEQFF. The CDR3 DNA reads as TGTGCCAGCAGCCATCCAGGGGGCGGTGAGCAGTTCTTC.

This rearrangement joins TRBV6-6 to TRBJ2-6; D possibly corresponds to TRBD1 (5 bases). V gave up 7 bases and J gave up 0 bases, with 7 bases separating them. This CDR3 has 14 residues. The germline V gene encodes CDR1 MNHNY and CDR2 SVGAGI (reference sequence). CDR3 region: CASIRGSGANVLTF. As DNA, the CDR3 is TGTGCCAGCATTAGGGGCTCTGGGGCCAACGTCCTGACTTTC.

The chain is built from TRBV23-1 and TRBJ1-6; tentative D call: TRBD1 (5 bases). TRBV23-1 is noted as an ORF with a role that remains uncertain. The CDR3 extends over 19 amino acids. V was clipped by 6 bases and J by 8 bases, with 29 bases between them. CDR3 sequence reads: CASSRGRGRVSFEHSPLHF. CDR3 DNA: TGCGCCAGCAGCCGAGGGCGGGGCAGGGTCTCCTTCGAACATTCACCCCTCCACTTT.

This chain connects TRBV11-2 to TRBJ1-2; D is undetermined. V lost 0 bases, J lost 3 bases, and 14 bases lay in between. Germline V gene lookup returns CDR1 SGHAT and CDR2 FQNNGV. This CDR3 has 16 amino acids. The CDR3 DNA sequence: TGTGCCAGCAGCTTAGATCCAACAGATTTCGACTATGGCTACACCTTC. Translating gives CASSLDPTDFDYGYTF.

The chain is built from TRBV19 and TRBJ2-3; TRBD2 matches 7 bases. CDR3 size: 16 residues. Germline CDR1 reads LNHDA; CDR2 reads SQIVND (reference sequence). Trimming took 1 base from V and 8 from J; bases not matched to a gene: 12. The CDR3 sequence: CASSIVGGDADGTQYF. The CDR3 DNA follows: TGTGCCAGTAGTATAGTTGGGGGGGACGCTGACGGTACGCAGTATTTT.

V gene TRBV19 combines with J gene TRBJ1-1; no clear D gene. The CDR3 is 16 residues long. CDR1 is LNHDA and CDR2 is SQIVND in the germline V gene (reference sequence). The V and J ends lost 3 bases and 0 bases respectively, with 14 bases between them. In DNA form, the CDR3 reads TGTGCCAGTAGTATCATGGCCTCCCTTGTGAACACTGAAGCTTTCTTT. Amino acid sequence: CASSIMASLVNTEAFF.

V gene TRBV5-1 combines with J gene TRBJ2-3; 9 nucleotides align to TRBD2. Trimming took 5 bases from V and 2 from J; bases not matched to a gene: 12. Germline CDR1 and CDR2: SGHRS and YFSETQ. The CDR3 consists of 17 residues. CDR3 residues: CASSNTQTSGITDTQYF. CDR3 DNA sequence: TGCGCCAGCAGTAATACCCAGACTAGCGGCATCACAGATACGCAGTATTTT.

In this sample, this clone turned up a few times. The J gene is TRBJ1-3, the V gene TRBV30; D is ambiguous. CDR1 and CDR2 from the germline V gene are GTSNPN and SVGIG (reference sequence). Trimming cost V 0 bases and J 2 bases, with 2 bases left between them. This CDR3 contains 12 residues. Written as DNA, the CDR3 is TGTGCCTGGAGTGTAGCTGGAAACACCATATATTTT. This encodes CAWSVAGNTIYF.

CDR3 sequence reads: CATSRGNEQFF. The CDR3 nucleotides read TGTGCCACCTCACGGGGAAATGAGCAGTTCTTC. The chain joins TRBV10-3 to TRBJ2-1; D may be TRBD2 (5 bases). Looked up from germline, CDR1 is ENHRY and CDR2 is SYGVKD. V lost 10 bases and J 7 bases, leaving 11 bases between the germline ends. The length of the CDR3 is 11 residues.

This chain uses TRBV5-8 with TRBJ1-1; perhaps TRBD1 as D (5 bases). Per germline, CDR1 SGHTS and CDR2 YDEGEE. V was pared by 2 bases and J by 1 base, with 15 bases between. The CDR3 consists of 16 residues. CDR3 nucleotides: TGTGCCAGCAGCTTTTATCAGGGAAGTACGAACACTGAAGCTTTCTTT. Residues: CASSFYQGSTNTEAFF.

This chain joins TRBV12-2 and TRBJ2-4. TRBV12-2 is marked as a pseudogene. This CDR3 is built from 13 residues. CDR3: CASRWGAKNIQYF. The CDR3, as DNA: TGTGCAAGTCGCTGGGGAGCCAAAAACATTCAGTACTTC.

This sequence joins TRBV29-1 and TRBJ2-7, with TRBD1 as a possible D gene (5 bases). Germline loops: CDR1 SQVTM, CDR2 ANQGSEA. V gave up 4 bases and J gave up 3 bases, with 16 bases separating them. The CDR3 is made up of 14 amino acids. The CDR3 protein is CSVGGLGLRYEQYF. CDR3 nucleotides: TGCAGCGTTGGGGGCCTGGGGCTTCGCTACGAGCAGTACTTC.

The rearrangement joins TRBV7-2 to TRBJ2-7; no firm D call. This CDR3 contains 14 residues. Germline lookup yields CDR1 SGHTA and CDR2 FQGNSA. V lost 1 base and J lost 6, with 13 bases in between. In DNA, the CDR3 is TGTGCCAGCAGCTTAGATGTGCAGGCCCCCGAGCAGTACTTC. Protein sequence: CASSLDVQAPEQYF. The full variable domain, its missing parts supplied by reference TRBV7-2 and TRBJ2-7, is GAGVSQSPSNKVTEKGKDVELRCDPISGHTALYWYRQSLGQGLEFLIYFQGNSAPDKSGLPSDRFSAERTGGSVSTLTIQRTQQEDSAVYLCASSLDVQAPEQYFGPGTRLTVT.

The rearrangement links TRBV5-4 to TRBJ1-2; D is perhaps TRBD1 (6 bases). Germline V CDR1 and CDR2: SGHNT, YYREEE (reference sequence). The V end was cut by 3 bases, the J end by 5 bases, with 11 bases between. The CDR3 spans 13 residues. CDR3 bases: TGTGCCAGCAGCTCTGGACAGCAGTATGGCTACACCTTC. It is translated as CASSSGQQYGYTF. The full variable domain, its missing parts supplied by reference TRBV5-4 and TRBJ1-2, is ETGVTQSPTHLIKTRGQQVTLRCSSQSGHNTVSWYQQALGQGPQFIFQYYREEENGRGNFPPRFSGLQFPNYSSELNVNALELDDSALYLCASSSGQQYGYTFGSGTRLTVV.

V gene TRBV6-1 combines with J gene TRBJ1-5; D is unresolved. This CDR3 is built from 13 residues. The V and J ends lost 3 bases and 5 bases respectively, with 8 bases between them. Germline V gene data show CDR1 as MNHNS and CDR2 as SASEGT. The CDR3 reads CASSERAHQPQHF. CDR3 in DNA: TGTGCCAGCAGTGAGCGGGCACATCAGCCCCAGCATTTT.

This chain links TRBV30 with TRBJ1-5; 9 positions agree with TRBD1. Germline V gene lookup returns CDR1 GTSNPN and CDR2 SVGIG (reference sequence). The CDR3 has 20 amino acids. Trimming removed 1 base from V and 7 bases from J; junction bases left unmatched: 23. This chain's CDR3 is CAWSAYKKEPGQGSSQPQHF. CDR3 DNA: TGTGCCTGGAGTGCCTATAAAAAGGAACCGGGACAGGGAAGCTCACAGCCCCAGCATTTT.